Following are 15 T cell receptor beta chains from one sample sequenced in a study of blood T cell repertoires in COVID-19. The protocol was immunoSEQ multiplex PCR, while the TCRdb copy is restricted to in-frame clones and leaves out a portion. The table shows about 150,000 clones, with about 86% occurring only once. Sequencing used PBMCs or T cells enriched from blood (not recorded which). The source of these receptors is a man aged 45 to 65 who had recovered from COVID-19.

The V gene is TRBV7-2, the J gene TRBJ2-5, with D perhaps matching TRBD2 (5 bases). Germline-derived CDR1 and CDR2 are SGHTA and FQGNSA. V shed 5 bases and J shed 2 bases, with 15 bases lying between them. The CDR3 consists of 15 residues. In DNA, the CDR3 is TGTGCCAGCAGCCTAGTCTGGACGGGACAAGAGACCCAGTACTTC. This codes for CASSLVWTGQETQYF.

CDR3 DNA: TGCGCCAGCAGCGACCCTACAGGGGATAATTCACCCCTCCACTTT. It translates to CASSDPTGDNSPLHF. V usage is TRBV5-1 and J usage is TRBJ1-6, with 7 nucleotides matching TRBD1. With 4 bases clipped from V and 5 bases from J, the junction kept 6 bases outside the gene matches. Germline assignment: CDR1 SGHRS and CDR2 YFSETQ. This CDR3 contains 15 residues. Together with reference TRBV5-1 and TRBJ1-6, the CDR3 gives the full variable domain: KAGVTQTPRYLIKTRGQQVTLSCSPISGHRSVSWYQQTPGQGLQFLFEYFSETQRNKGNFPGRFSGRQFSNSRSEMNVSTLELGDSALYLCASSDPTGDNSPLHFGNGTRLTVT.

V gene TRBV5-1 combines with J gene TRBJ2-3, with 10 positions matching TRBD2. This CDR3 has 15 amino acids. Per germline, CDR1 SGHRS and CDR2 YFSETQ. Unmatched junction bases numbered 1, after V lost 1 base and J lost 2 bases. The CDR3 protein is CASSLTSGATDTQYF. The CDR3 coding sequence is TGCGCCAGCAGCTTGACTAGCGGGGCCACAGATACGCAGTATTTT.

The chain joins TRBV10-3 to TRBJ2-1; D is perhaps TRBD1 (5 bases). This CDR3 is 14 amino acids long. CDR1 is ENHRY and CDR2 is SYGVKD in the germline V gene. Trimming took off 0 bases at V and 8 bases at J, with 11 bases between the two ends. The CDR3 protein is CAISESTESHEQFF. The CDR3 DNA reads TGTGCCATCAGTGAGTCGACAGAAAGCCATGAGCAGTTCTTC.

The chain employs TRBV4-2 and TRBJ2-5; 11 nucleotides align to TRBD2. Trimming took 1 base from V and 7 from J; bases not matched to a gene: 11. CDR3 size: 17 residues. CDR1 and CDR2 (germline): LGHNA, YNFKEQ. The DNA of the CDR3 is TGTGCCAGCAGCCAAGTTGCTGGTAGCGGGGGGGCTAGGACCCAGTACTTC. Protein sequence: CASSQVAGSGGARTQYF.

This clone was seen only once. The chain is built from TRBV4-3 and TRBJ2-3; TRBD2 aligns across 11 bases. The CDR3 totals 19 residues. V lost 0 bases and J lost 7; bases outside the gene matches: 15. CDR1 and CDR2 (germline): LGHNA, YSLEER. The CDR3 here is CASSQDWGGTSGPTNTQYF. The CDR3 coding sequence is TGCGCCAGCAGCCAAGATTGGGGAGGGACTAGCGGACCCACGAATACGCAGTATTTT.

The chain combines TRBV15 with TRBJ1-3; no definite D call. The CDR3 is 17 residues long. Germline lookup yields CDR1 LNHNV and CDR2 YYDKDF (reference sequence). Deletions cut 1 base from V and 4 bases from J, with 17 bases between. CDR3 residues: CATSRVPHNQAGNTIYF. CDR3 bases: TGTGCCACCAGCAGAGTTCCCCACAACCAGGCGGGAAACACCATATATTTT. The whole variable domain, filled in from reference TRBV15 and TRBJ1-3, reads DAMVIQNPRYQVTQFGKPVTLSCSQTLNHNVMYWYQQKSSQAPKLLFHYYDKDFNNEADTPDNFQSRRPNTSFCFLDIRSPGLGDTAMYLCATSRVPHNQAGNTIYFGEGSWLTVV.

The chain combines TRBV19 with TRBJ1-6; D is ambiguous. This CDR3 is built from 17 residues. V was clipped by 5 bases and J by 0 bases, with 14 bases between them. Germline V gene sequence: CDR1 LNHDA, CDR2 SQIVND (reference sequence). This CDR3 reads CASSPSSVGSYNSPLHF. CDR3 in DNA: TGTGCCAGTAGTCCCAGCAGCGTGGGCTCCTATAATTCACCCCTCCACTTT.

This rearrangement joins TRBV9 to TRBJ2-2, with D possibly TRBD1 on 5 matching bases. Germline CDR1 reads SGDLS; CDR2 reads YYNGEE. The CDR3 has 17 residues. Trimming took 2 bases from V and 2 from J, leaving 16 bases between them. CDR3 in amino acids: CASSVVPGKFNTGELFF. CDR3 bases: TGTGCCAGCAGCGTCGTTCCAGGGAAATTTAACACCGGGGAGCTGTTTTTT.

The table lists this clone with a few counts. This chain links TRBV5-5 with TRBJ2-5, with 12 bases that match TRBD2. The germline V gene has CDR1 SGHKS and CDR2 YYEKEE (reference sequence). This CDR3 region has 17 residues. The V segment lost 4 bases and the J segment 4 bases; nucleotides outside the gene matches: 11. Written as DNA, the CDR3 is TGTGCCAGCAGCCCCGGGCTAGCGGGGGGGCCATTAGAGACCCAGTACTTC. It codes for CASSPGLAGGPLETQYF.

The chain combines TRBV10-3 with TRBJ2-1, with D tentatively TRBD2 (7 bases). Germline lookup yields CDR1 ENHRY and CDR2 SYGVKD. The CDR3 has 15 amino acids. V lost 0 bases and J 7 bases, leaving 13 bases between the germline ends. CDR3 coding DNA: TGTGCCATCAGTGAGTCGTGGGGGGGCCAAAATGAGCAGTTCTTC. This sequence encodes CAISESWGGQNEQFF.

This clone was observed at least ten times. The chain combines TRBV6-4 with TRBJ2-2, with a tentative D call TRBD2 (7 bases). V lost 4 bases to trimming and J lost 4 bases, with 13 bases between them. There are 15 residues in the CDR3. Looked up from germline, CDR1 is MRHNA and CDR2 is SNTAGT. The CDR3 reads CASSVGGQGTGELFF. The CDR3 DNA follows: TGTGCCAGCAGTGTCGGGGGGCAGGGCACCGGGGAGCTGTTTTTT.

The rearrangement joins TRBV18 to TRBJ2-7; D not certain. The V gene lost 3 bases and the J gene lost 5 bases, with 11 bases spanning the gap. The CDR3 totals 13 residues. Germline values: CDR1 KGHSH, CDR2 LQKENI. CDR3 in amino acids: CASSPRMGDEQYF. CDR3 DNA: TGTGCCAGCTCACCTCGGATGGGCGACGAGCAGTACTTC.

The rearrangement joins TRBV12-3 or TRBV12-4 to TRBJ1-2, with D hard to call. V was cut by 6 bases and J by 8 bases, with 13 bases left in between. The CDR3 extends over 12 amino acids. CDR3 residues: CASRPGPMGYTF. CDR3 DNA sequence: TGTGCCAGCAGGCCCGGTCCTATGGGCTACACCTTC.

This chain joins TRBV11-3 and TRBJ2-2, with TRBD2 identical over 9 bases. Germline CDR1 SGHNT, CDR2 YENEEA. Unmatched junction bases numbered 9, after V lost 8 bases and J lost 5 bases. The length of the CDR3 is 15 residues. The CDR3 region is CASVGVAGETGELFF. The DNA for the CDR3 is TGTGCCAGCGTGGGGGTAGCGGGGGAAACCGGGGAGCTGTTTTTT.